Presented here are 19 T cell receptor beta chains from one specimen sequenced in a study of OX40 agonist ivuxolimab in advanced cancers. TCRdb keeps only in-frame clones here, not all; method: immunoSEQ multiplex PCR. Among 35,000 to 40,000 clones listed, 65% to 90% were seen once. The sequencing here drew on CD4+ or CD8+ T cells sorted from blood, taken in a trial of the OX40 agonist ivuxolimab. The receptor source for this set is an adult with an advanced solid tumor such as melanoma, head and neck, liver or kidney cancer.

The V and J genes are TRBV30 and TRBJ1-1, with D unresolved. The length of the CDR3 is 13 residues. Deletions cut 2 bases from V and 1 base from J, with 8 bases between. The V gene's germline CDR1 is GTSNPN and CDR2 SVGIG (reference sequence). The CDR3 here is CAWSFEGNTEAFF. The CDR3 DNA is TGTGCCTGGAGTTTTGAGGGGAACACTGAAGCTTTCTTT.

The chain's CDR3 is CASSDLARTDTQYF. CDR3 sequence (DNA): TGTGCCAGCAGTGACCTAGCACGCACAGATACGCAGTATTTT. This sequence joins TRBV25-1 and TRBJ2-3, with a weak D call TRBD2 (5 bases). Trimming stripped 3 bases from V and 1 base from J, with 8 bases between. Looked up from germline, CDR1 is MGHDK and CDR2 is SYGVNS. The CDR3 sequence is 14 residues long.

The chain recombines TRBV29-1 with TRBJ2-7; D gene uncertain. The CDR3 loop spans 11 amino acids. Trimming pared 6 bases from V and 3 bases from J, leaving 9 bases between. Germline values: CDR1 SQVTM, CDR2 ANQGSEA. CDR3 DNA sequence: TGCAGCGTGATGACCTACTACGAGCAGTACTTC. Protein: CSVMTYYEQYF.

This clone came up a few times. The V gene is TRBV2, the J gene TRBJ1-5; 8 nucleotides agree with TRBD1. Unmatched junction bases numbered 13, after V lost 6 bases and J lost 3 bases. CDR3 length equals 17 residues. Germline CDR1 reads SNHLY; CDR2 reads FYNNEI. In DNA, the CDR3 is TGTGCCAGCAGCCTCGGTTTCGGGACAGGCACCAATCAGCCCCAGCATTTT. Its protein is CASSLGFGTGTNQPQHF. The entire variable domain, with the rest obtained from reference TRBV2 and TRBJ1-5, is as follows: EPEVTQTPSHQVTQMGQEVILRCVPISNHLYFYWYRQILGQKVEFLVSFYNNEISEKSEIFDDQFSVERPDGSNFTLKIRSTKLEDSAMYFCASSLGFGTGTNQPQHFGDGTRLSIL.

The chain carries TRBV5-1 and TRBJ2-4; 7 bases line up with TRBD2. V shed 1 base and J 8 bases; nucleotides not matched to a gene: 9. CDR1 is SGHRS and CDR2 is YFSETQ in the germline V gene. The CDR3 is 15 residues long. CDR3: CASSLRGGRVDIQYF. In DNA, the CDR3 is TGCGCCAGCAGCTTGAGGGGCGGGAGAGTCGACATTCAGTACTTC.

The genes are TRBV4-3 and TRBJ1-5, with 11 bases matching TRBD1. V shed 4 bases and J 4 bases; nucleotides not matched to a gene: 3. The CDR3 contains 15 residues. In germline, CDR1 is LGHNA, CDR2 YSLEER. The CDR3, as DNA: TGCGCCAGCAGCCCAGGGACAGGGGGTAATCAGCCCCAGCATTTT. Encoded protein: CASSPGTGGNQPQHF.

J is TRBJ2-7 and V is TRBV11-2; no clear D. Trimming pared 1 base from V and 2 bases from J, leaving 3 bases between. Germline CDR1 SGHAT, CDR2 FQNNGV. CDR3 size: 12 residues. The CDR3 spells CASSLATYEQYF. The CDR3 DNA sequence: TGTGCCAGCAGCTTAGCCACCTACGAGCAGTACTTC.

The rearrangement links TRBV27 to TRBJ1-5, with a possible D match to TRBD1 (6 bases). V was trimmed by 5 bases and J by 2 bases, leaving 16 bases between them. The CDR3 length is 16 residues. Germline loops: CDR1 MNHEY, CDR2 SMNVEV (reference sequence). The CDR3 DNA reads TGTGCCAGCAGTCTAGGCGGACAGACCCGCAATCAGCCCCAGCATTTT. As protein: CASSLGGQTRNQPQHF.

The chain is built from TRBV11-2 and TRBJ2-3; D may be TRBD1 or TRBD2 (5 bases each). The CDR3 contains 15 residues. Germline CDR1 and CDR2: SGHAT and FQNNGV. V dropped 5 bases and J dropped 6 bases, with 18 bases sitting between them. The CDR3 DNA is TGTGCCAGCAGCGGCAGGGTAGCGCAAGGGGATACGCAGTATTTT. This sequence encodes CASSGRVAQGDTQYF.

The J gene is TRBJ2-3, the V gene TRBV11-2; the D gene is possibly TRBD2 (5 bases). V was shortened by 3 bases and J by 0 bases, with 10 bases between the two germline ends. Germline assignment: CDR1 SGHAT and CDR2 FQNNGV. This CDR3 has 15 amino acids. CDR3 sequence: CASSFGPGSTDTQYF. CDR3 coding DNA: TGTGCCAGCAGCTTTGGGCCGGGGAGCACAGATACGCAGTATTTT.

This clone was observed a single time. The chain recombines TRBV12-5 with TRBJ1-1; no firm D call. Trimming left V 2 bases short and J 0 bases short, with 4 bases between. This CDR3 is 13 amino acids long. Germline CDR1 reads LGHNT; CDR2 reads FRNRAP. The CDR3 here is CASGLRLNTEAFF. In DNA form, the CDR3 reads TGTGCTAGTGGTTTGCGGTTGAACACTGAAGCTTTCTTT. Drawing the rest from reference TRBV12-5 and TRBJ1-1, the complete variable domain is DARVTQTPRHKVTEMGQEVTMRCQPILGHNTVFWYRQTMMQGLELLAYFRNRAPLDDSGMPKDRFSAEMPDATLATLKIQPSEPRDSAVYFCASGLRLNTEAFFGQGTRLTVV.

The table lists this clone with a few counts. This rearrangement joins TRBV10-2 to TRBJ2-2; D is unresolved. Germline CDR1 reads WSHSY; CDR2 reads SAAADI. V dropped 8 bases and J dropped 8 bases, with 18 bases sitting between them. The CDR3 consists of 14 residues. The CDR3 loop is CASLNPKGPGELFF. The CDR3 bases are TGCGCCAGCTTAAATCCTAAGGGCCCAGGGGAGCTGTTTTTT.

CDR3 protein: CASSQDWAPSSYEQYF. CDR3 bases: TGCGCCAGCAGCCAAGATTGGGCCCCAAGCTCCTACGAGCAGTACTTC. The rearrangement links TRBV4-1 to TRBJ2-7; no clear D. This CDR3 comprises 16 residues. The V gene's germline CDR1 is MGHRA and CDR2 YSYEKL. Trimming left V 0 bases short and J 0 bases short, with 12 bases between.

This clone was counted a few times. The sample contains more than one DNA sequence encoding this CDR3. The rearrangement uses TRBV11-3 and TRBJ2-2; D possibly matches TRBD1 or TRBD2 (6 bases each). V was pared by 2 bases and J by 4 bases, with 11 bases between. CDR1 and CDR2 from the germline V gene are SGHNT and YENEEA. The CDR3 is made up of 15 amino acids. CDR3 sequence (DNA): TGTGCCAGCAGCTTATTCGGGGGCAGCACCGGGGAGCTGTTTTTT. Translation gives CASSLFGGSTGELFF.

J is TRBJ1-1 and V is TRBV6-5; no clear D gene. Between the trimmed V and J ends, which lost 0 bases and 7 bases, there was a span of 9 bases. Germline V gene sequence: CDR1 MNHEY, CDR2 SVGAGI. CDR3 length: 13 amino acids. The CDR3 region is CASSYSSLGEAFF. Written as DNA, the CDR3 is TGTGCCAGCAGTTACTCGAGTCTGGGTGAAGCTTTCTTT.

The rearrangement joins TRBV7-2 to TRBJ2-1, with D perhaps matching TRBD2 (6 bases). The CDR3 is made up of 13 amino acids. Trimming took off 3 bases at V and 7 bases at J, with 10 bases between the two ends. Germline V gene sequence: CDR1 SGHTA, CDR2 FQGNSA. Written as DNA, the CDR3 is TGTGCCAGCAGCTTCGGCGGGAATAATGAGCAGTTCTTC. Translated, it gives CASSFGGNNEQFF.

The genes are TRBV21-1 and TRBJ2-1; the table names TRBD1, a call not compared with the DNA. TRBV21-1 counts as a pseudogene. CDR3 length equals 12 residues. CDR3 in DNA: TGTGCCAGCAGCAGACAGTGCAATGAGCAGTTCTTC. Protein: CASSRQCNEQFF.

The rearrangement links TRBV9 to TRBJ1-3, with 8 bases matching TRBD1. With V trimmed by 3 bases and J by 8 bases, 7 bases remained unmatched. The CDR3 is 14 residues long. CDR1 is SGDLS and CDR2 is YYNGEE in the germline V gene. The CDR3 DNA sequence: TGTGCCAGCAGCGGACTTCAGGGGGCTCACACCATATATTTT. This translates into CASSGLQGAHTIYF.

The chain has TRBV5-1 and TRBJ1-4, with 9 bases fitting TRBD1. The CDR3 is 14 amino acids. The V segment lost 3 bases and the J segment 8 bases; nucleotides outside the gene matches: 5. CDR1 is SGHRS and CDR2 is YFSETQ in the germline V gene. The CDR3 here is CASSSRQGGEKLFF. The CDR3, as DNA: TGCGCCAGCAGCTCCCGACAGGGGGGGGAAAAACTGTTTTTT.